A single sample is the source of the 14 T cell receptor beta chains below, sequenced in a study of shared clonotypes between healthy human individuals. The repertoire was sequenced with immunoSEQ multiplex PCR; TCRdb's copy has only in-frame clones and lacks some. The sample includes about 1 million clones, approximately 68% of them seen just once. The specimen was memory CD4+ T cells sorted from blood. Subset given: CD45RA-negative fraction. The origin of the receptors is a man aged 18 to 29 in good health.

This sequence joins TRBV20-1 and TRBJ2-5, with D maybe TRBD2 (5 bases). V lost 6 bases and J lost 5, with 10 bases in between. The CDR3 totals 11 residues. Germline V gives CDR1 DFQATT, CDR2 SNEGSKA (reference sequence). This CDR3 reads CSATSEETQYF. The DNA of the CDR3 is TGCAGTGCAACTAGTGAGGAGACCCAGTACTTC.

The CDR3 is CASSPTVSRNTIYF. CDR3 in DNA: TGTGCCAGCTCACCGACCGTATCACGAAACACCATATATTTT. This chain joins TRBV18 and TRBJ1-3, with no clear D. This CDR3 is built from 14 residues. Trimming stripped 3 bases from V and 5 bases from J, with 11 bases between. CDR1 and CDR2 from the germline V gene are KGHSH and LQKENI.

V and J are TRBV11-2 and TRBJ2-7; no definite D call. Trimming removed 5 bases at V and 7 bases at J, with 15 bases between. The germline gives CDR1 SGHAT, CDR2 FQNNGV. This CDR3 is 13 amino acids long. CDR3 amino acids: CASSQAPAREQYF. The CDR3 bases are TGTGCCAGCAGCCAGGCCCCTGCTCGGGAGCAGTACTTC.

The chain combines TRBV6-5 with TRBJ2-2; unclear D gene. Deletions cut 0 bases from V and 6 bases from J, with 11 bases between. Germline V gene lookup returns CDR1 MNHEY and CDR2 SVGAGI. The CDR3 loop spans 15 amino acids. The DNA of the CDR3 is TGTGCCAGCAGTTACTCGATCCTTTGGGCCGGGGAGCTGTTTTTT. Translating gives CASSYSILWAGELFF.

The chain employs TRBV29-1 and TRBJ2-3; TRBD1 is a possible D gene (5 bases). Germline V gene sequence: CDR1 SQVTM, CDR2 ANQGSEA. Trimming shortened V by 4 bases and J by 2 bases, and 10 bases separated the two germline ends. This CDR3 has 13 amino acids. The CDR3 here is CSVGARVTDTQYF. The CDR3 DNA sequence: TGCAGCGTTGGGGCCAGGGTCACAGATACGCAGTATTTT.

This chain uses TRBV6-1 with TRBJ1-2, with D hard to call. This CDR3 region has 11 residues. V lost 6 bases and J lost 7, with 9 bases in between. Germline V CDR1 and CDR2: MNHNS, SASEGT. CDR3 region: CASRAGLGYTF. CDR3 nucleotide sequence: TGTGCCAGCAGGGCTGGTCTTGGCTACACCTTC.

The rearrangement links TRBV19 to TRBJ2-5, with 7 bases matching TRBD1. The V and J ends lost 5 bases and 5 bases, in that order; junction bases with no gene match: 8. The CDR3 has 14 residues. Germline V gene data show CDR1 as LNHDA and CDR2 as SQIVND (reference sequence). CDR3 coding DNA: TGTGCCAGTAGTGGTACAGGGGAGTGGGAGACCCAGTACTTC. The encoded protein is CASSGTGEWETQYF.

V and J are TRBV11-3 and TRBJ2-1; D gene unclear. CDR3 length equals 12 residues. V lost 3 bases, J lost 5 bases, and 5 bases lay in between. In germline, CDR1 is SGHNT, CDR2 YENEEA. CDR3 residues: CASSFTHNEQFF. As DNA, the CDR3 is TGTGCCAGCAGCTTTACCCACAATGAGCAGTTCTTC. The whole variable domain, remainder taken from reference TRBV11-3 and TRBJ2-1, is EAGVVQSPRYKIIEKKQPVAFWCNPISGHNTLYWYLQNLGQGPELLIRYENEEAVDDSQLPKDRFSAERLKGVDSTLKIQPAELGDSAVYLCASSFTHNEQFFGPGTRLTVL.

The chain is built from TRBV15 and TRBJ1-5; 9 positions agree with TRBD1. V was clipped by 1 base and J by 3 bases; unmatched bases: 7. Germline values: CDR1 LNHNV, CDR2 YYDKDF (reference sequence). This CDR3 has 17 residues. CDR3 protein: CATSRGRDRAVNQPQHF. The CDR3 DNA is TGTGCCACCAGCAGAGGCAGGGACAGGGCAGTCAATCAGCCCCAGCATTTT.

This rearrangement joins TRBV4-1 to TRBJ2-3, with D unclear. Trimming pared 2 bases from V and 0 bases from J, leaving 15 bases between. CDR3 size: 17 residues. Per germline, CDR1 MGHRA and CDR2 YSYEKL. The CDR3 region has the DNA TGCGCCAGCAGCCAAAGACGGTCTGGTGCTAGCACAGATACGCAGTATTTT. Translation gives CASSQRRSGASTDTQYF.

This clone occurred a few times. One end of the junction fails to match germline, which may point to a read error. The chain carries TRBV5-4 and TRBJ2-7, with D perhaps TRBD2 (5 bases). Germline CDR1 is SGHNT and CDR2 is YYREEE (reference sequence). CDR3 size: 14 residues. The CDR3, as DNA: TGTGCCAGCAGCCGGGAAAGTAGCTCCTATGAGCAGTACTTC. Its protein is CASSRESSSYEQYF.

This chain joins TRBV5-1 and TRBJ2-4; D may correspond to TRBD1 or TRBD2 (5 bases each). CDR1 is SGHRS, CDR2 YFSETQ, per germline. V was pared by 0 bases and J by 0 bases, with 10 bases between. This CDR3 spans 16 amino acids. DNA for the CDR3: TGCGCCAGCAGCTTGGCGCTTGGGGGAGCCAAAAACATTCAGTACTTC. Protein: CASSLALGGAKNIQYF.

Comments on this clone: The same CDR3 is also encoded by other DNA sequences in this sample. The rearrangement links TRBV30 to TRBJ2-2; tentatively, D is TRBD1 or TRBD2 (5 bases each). The CDR3 loop spans 15 amino acids. CDR1 GTSNPN and CDR2 SVGIG come from the germline V gene (reference sequence). V was pared by 0 bases and J by 1 base, with 9 bases between. The CDR3 region is CAWSVPGQNTGELFF. In DNA, the CDR3 is TGTGCCTGGAGTGTACCGGGGCAGAACACCGGGGAGCTGTTTTTT.

The chain recombines TRBV30 with TRBJ1-6; D remains unclear. The CDR3 runs 15 residues. CDR1 is GTSNPN, CDR2 SVGIG, per germline (reference sequence). V was trimmed by 4 bases and J by 0 bases, leaving 10 bases between them. CDR3 nucleotides: TGTGCCTGGACTTTACTAAGCTCCTATAATTCACCCCTCCACTTT. Amino acids: CAWTLLSSYNSPLHF.